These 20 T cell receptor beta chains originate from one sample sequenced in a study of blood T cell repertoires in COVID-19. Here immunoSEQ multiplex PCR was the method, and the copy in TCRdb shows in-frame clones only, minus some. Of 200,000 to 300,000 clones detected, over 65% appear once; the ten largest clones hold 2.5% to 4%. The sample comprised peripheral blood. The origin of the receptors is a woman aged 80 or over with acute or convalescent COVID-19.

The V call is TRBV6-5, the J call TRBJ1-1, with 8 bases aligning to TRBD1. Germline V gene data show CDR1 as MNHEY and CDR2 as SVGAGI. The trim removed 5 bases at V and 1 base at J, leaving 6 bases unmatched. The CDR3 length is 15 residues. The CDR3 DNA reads TGTGCCAGCAGTAACCACAGGGGGGCGAACACTGAAGCTTTCTTT. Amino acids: CASSNHRGANTEAFF.

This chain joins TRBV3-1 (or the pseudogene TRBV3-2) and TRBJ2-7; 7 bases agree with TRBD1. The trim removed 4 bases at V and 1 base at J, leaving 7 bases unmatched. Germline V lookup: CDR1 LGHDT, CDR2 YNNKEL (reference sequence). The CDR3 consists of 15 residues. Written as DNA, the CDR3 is TGTGCCAGCAGCCCGGGGACAGCTAGTTCCTACGAGCAGTACTTC. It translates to CASSPGTASSYEQYF.

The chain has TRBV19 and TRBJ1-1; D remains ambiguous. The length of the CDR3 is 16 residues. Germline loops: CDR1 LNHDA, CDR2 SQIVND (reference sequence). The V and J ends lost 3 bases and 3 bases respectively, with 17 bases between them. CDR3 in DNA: TGTGCCAGTAGTATCGATAATGCGGGGTTATACACTGAAGCTTTCTTT. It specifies CASSIDNAGLYTEAFF. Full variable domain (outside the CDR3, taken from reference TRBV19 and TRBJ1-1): DGGITQSPKYLFRKEGQNVTLSCEQNLNHDAMYWYRQDPGQGLRLIYYSQIVNDFQKGDIAEGYSVSREKKESFPLTVTSAQKNPTAFYLCASSIDNAGLYTEAFFGQGTRLTVV.

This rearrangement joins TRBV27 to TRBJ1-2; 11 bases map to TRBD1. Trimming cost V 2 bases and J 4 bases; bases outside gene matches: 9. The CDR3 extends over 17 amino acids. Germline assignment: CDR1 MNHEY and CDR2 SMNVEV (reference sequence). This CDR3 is CASSLETPGQGGYGYTF. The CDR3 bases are TGTGCCAGCAGTTTAGAAACCCCGGGACAGGGGGGCTATGGCTACACCTTC.

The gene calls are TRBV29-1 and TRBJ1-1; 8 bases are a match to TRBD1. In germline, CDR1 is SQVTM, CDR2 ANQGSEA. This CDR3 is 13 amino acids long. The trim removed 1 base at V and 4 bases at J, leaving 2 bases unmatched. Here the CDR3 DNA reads TGCAGCGTTGAAGTACAGGGGGGCACTGAAGCTTTCTTT. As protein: CSVEVQGGTEAFF.

CDR3 nucleotides: TGTGCCAGCAGCCCCCAACGGGGGACCTACGAGCAGTACTTC. Its translation: CASSPQRGTYEQYF. The chain recombines TRBV6-5 with TRBJ2-7; tentative D call: TRBD2 (6 bases). Germline values: CDR1 MNHEY, CDR2 SVGAGI. The ends were cut back, 6 bases at V and 2 bases at J, with 14 bases in the middle. The CDR3 covers 14 residues.

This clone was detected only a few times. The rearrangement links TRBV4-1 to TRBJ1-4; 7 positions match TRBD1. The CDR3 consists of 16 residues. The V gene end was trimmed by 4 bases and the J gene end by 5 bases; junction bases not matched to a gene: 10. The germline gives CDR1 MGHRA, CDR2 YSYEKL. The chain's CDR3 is CASSREQGLPNEKLFF. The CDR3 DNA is TGCGCCAGCAGCCGAGAACAGGGGCTCCCCAATGAAAAACTGTTTTTT.

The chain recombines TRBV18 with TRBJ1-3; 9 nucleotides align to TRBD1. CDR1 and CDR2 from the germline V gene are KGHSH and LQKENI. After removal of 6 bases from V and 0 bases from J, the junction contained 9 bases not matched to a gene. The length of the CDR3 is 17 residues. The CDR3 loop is CASSQIQGANSGNTIYF. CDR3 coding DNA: TGTGCCAGCTCCCAAATACAGGGGGCAAACTCTGGAAACACCATATATTTT.

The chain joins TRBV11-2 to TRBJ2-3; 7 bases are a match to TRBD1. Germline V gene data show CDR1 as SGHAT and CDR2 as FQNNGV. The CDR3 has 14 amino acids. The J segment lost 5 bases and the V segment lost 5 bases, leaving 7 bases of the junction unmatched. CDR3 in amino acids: CASSRDSKRDTQYF. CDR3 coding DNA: TGTGCCAGCAGCCGGGACAGCAAGAGAGATACGCAGTATTTT.

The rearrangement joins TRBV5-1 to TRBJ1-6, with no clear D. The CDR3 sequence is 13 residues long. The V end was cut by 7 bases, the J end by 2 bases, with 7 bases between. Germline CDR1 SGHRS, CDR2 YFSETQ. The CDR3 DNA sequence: TGCGCCAGCCGCCCAGCCTATAATTCACCCCTCCACTTT. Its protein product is CASRPAYNSPLHF.

DNA of the CDR3: TGTGCCAGCAGCTTAACTGGCAGGGGGACGGCTGGGGCCAACGTCCTGACTTTC. Translating it yields CASSLTGRGTAGANVLTF. The rearrangement uses TRBV7-9 and TRBJ2-6; 7 nucleotides align to TRBD1. In germline, CDR1 is SEHNR, CDR2 FQNEAQ (reference sequence). V was clipped by 2 bases and J by 2 bases; unmatched bases: 9. This CDR3 spans 18 amino acids.

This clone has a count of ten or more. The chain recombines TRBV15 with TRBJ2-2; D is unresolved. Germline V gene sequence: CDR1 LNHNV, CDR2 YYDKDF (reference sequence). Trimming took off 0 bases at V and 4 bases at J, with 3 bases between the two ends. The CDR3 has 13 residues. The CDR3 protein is CATSRDLTGELFF. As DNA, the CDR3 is TGTGCCACCAGCAGAGACCTCACCGGGGAGCTGTTTTTT.

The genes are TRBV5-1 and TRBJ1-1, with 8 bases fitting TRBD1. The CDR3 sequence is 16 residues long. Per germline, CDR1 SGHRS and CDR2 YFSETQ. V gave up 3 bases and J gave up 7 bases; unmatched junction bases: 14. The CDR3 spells CASSSQGAGAINEAFF. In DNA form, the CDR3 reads TGCGCCAGCAGCTCCCAGGGGGCGGGCGCGATTAATGAAGCTTTCTTT.

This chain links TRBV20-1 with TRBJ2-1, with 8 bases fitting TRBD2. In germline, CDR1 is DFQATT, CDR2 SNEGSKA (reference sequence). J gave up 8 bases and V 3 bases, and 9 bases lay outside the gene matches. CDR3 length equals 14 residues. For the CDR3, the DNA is TGCAGTGCTAGTAAGTTAGCGGGATCGGATGAGCAGTTCTTC. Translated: CSASKLAGSDEQFF.

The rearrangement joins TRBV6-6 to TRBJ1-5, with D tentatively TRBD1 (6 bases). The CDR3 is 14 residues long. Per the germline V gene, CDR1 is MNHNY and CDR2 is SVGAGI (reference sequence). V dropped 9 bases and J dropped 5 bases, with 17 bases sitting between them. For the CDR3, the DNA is TGTGCCAGTAAAAGGGGGGGAGATGATCAGCCCCAGCATTTT. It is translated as CASKRGGDDQPQHF.

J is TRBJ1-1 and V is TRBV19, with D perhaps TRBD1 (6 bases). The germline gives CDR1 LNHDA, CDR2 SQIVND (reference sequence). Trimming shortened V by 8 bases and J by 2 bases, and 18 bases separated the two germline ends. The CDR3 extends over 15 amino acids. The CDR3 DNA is TGTGCCAGTGGCGAACCGGGACACCAAAACACTGAAGCTTTCTTT. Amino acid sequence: CASGEPGHQNTEAFF.

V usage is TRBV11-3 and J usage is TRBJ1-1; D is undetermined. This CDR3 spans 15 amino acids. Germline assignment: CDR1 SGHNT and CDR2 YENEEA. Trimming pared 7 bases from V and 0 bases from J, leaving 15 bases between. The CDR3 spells CASIPWEEMNTEAFF. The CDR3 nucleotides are TGTGCCAGCATACCCTGGGAGGAGATGAACACTGAAGCTTTCTTT.

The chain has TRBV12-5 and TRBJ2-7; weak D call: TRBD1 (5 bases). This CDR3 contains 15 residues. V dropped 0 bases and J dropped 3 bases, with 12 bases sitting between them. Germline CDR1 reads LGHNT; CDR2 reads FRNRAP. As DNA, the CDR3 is TGTGCTAGTGGTTTGGTAAAGGGGAAAGACTACGAGCAGTACTTC. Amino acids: CASGLVKGKDYEQYF.

The CDR3 sequence is CASQVHVTDTQYF. The DNA for the CDR3 is TGTGCCAGCCAGGTTCATGTTACAGATACGCAGTATTTT. This sequence joins TRBV2 and TRBJ2-3, with D hard to call. Per germline, CDR1 SNHLY and CDR2 FYNNEI. The V and J ends lost 8 bases and 3 bases respectively, with 12 bases between them. CDR3 length: 13 amino acids.

For the CDR3, the DNA is TGTGCCAGTAGTAGCAGGGGGGATCAGCCCCAGCATTTT. Residues: CASSSRGDQPQHF. The chain uses TRBV19 and TRBJ1-5; TRBD1 matches at 7 bases. V lost 4 bases, J lost 5 bases, and 2 bases stayed unmatched. The germline V gene encodes CDR1 LNHDA and CDR2 SQIVND (reference sequence). CDR3 length: 13 residues.